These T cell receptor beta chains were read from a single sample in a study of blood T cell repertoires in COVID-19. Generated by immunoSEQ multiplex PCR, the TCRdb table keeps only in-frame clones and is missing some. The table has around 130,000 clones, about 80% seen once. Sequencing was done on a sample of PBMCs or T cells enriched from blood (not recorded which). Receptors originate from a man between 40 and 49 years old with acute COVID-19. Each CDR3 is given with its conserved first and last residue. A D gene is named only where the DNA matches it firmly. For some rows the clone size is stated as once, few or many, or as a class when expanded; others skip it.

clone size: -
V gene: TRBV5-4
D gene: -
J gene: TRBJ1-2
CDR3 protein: CASSLDSYQGSGYTF
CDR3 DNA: TGTGCCAGCAGCTTGGACAGTTACCAGGGCTCTGGCTACACCTTC

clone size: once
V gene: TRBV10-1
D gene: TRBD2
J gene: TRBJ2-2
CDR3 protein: CASSETARGRGRPTGELFF
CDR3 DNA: TGCGCCAGCAGTGAAACAGCCCGTGGACGCGGGAGACCCACCGGGGAGCTGTTTTTT

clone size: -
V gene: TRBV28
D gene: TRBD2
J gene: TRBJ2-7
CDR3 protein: CASSPGTSGRYEQYF
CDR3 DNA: TGTGCCAGCAGTCCCGGGACTAGCGGGAGGTACGAGCAGTACTTC

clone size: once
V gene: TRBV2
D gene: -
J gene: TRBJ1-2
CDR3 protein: CASSERRGDGYTF
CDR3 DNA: TGTGCCAGCAGTGAGAGGCGGGGGGATGGCTACACCTTC

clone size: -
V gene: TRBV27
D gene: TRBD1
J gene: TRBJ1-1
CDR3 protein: CASKPGGATEAFF
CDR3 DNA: TGTGCCAGCAAGCCAGGGGGCGCGACTGAAGCTTTCTTT

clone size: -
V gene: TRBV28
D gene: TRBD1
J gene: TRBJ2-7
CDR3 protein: CASSSLGGQATYEQYF
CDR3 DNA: TGTGCCAGCTCCTCCCTAGGGGGACAGGCCACCTACGAGCAGTACTTC

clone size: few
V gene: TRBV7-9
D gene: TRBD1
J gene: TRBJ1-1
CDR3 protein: CASSSDRDTEAFF
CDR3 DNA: TGTGCCAGCAGCTCTGACAGGGACACTGAAGCTTTCTTT

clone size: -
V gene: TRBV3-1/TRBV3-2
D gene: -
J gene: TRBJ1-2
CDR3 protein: CASSQDLTGRFQGYTF
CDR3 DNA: TGTGCCAGCAGCCAAGATCTTACAGGGCGATTTCAGGGCTACACCTTC

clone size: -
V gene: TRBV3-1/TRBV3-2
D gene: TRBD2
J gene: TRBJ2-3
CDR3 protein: CASSPRLAGATDTQYF
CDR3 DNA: TGTGCCAGCAGCCCACGGCTAGCGGGGGCCACAGATACGCAGTATTTT

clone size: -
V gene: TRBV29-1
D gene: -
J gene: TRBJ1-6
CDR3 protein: CSVDSQGSDNSPLHF
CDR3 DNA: TGCAGCGTTGATTCACAGGGTAGCGATAATTCACCCCTCCACTTT

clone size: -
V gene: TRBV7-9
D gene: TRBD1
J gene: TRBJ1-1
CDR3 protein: CASREGQGFKAFF
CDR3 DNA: TGTGCCAGCAGAGAGGGACAGGGATTTAAGGCTTTCTTT

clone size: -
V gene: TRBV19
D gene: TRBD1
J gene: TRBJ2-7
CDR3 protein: CASSIIETGRYEQYF
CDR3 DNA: TGTGCCAGTAGTATTATCGAGACAGGGAGATACGAGCAGTACTTC

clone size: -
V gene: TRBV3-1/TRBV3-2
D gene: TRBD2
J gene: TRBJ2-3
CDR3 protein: CASSQDRVAGGPTDTQYF
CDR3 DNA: TGTGCCAGCAGCCAAGATCGGGTAGCGGGGGGGCCTACAGATACGCAGTATTTT

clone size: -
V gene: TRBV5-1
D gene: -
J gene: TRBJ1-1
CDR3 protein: CASSPTEANTEAFF
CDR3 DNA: TGCGCCAGCAGCCCTACAGAAGCCAACACTGAAGCTTTCTTT

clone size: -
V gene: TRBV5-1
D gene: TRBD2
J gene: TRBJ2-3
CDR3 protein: CASSPGTSGYTDTQYF
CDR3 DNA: TGCGCCAGCAGCCCGGGGACTAGCGGATACACAGATACGCAGTATTTT

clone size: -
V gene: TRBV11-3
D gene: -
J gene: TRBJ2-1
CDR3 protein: CASSFGAGAINEQFF
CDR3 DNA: TGTGCCAGCAGCTTTGGGGCGGGGGCCATCAATGAGCAGTTCTTC

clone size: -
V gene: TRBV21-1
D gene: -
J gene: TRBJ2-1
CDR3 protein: CASRTVWGHNEQFF
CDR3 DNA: TGTGCCAGCAGGACGGTCTGGGGGCACAATGAGCAGTTCTTC

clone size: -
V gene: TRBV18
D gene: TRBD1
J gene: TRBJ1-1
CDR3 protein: CASSPFGTAMNTEAFF
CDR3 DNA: TGTGCCAGCTCACCTTTCGGGACAGCCATGAACACTGAAGCTTTCTTT

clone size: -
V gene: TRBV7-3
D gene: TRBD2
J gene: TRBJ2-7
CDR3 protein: CASSLGTSGSYEQYF
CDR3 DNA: TGTGCCAGCAGCCTCGGGACTAGCGGTTCCTACGAGCAGTACTTC

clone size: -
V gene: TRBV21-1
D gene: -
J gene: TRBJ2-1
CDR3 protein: CASTPRAATASDEQFF
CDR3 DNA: TGTGCCAGCACCCCAAGAGCAGCCACGGCAAGCGATGAGCAGTTCTTC

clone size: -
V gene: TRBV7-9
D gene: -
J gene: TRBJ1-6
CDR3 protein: CASRPENSPLHF
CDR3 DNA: TGTGCCAGCAGGCCTGAGAATTCACCCCTCCACTTT

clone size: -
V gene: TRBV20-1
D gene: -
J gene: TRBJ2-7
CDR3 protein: CSAGGRDHQYF
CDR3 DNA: TGCAGTGCTGGGGGCCGGGACCATCAGTACTTC

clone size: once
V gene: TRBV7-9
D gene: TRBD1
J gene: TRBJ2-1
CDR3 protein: CASTGQGKMNEQFF
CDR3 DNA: TGTGCCAGCACCGGACAGGGAAAAATGAATGAGCAGTTCTTC

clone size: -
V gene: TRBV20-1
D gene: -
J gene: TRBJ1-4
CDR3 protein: CSASRTGPGEKLFF
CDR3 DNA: TGCAGTGCTAGTCGAACGGGCCCAGGGGAAAAACTGTTTTTT

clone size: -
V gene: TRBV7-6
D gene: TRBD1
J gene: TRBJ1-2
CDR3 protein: CASSPGTGGGYEGYTF
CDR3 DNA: TGTGCCAGCAGCCCCGGGACAGGGGGCGGGTATGAAGGCTACACCTTC

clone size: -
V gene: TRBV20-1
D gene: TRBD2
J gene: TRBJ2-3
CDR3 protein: CSASGLAGSTDTQYF
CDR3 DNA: TGCAGTGCTAGTGGACTAGCGGGGAGCACAGATACGCAGTATTTT

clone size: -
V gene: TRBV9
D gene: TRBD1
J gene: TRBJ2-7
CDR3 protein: CASSRQGPGYEQYF
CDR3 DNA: TGTGCCAGCAGCCGACAGGGGCCAGGCTACGAGCAGTACTTC

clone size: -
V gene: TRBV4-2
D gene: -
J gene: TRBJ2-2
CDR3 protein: CASSQDRRGRITGELFF
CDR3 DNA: TGTGCCAGCAGCCAAGATAGGAGGGGGCGCATCACCGGGGAGCTGTTTTTT

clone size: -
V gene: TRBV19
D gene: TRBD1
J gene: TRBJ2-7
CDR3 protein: CASSDRDEQYF
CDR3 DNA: TGTGCCAGTAGTGACAGGGACGAGCAGTACTTC

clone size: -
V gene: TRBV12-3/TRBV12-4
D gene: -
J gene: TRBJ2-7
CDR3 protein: CASSRLYEQYF
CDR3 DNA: TGTGCCAGCAGTAGACTGTACGAGCAGTACTTC

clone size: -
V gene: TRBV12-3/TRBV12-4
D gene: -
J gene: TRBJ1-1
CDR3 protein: CASIRWGDTEAFF
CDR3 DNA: TGTGCCAGCATTAGGTGGGGGGACACTGAAGCTTTCTTT

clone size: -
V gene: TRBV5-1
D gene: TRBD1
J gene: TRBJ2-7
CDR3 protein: CASSSDRESEQYF
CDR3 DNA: TGCGCCAGCAGCTCGGACAGGGAATCCGAGCAGTACTTC

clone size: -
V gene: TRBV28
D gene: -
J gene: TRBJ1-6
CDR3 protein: CASSPGLYNSPLHF
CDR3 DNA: TGTGCCAGCAGCCCGGGACTTTATAATTCACCCCTCCACTTT

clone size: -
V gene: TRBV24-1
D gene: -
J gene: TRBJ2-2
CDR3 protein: CATNLEATGELFF
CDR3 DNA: TGTGCCACCAACCTCGAGGCAACCGGGGAGCTGTTTTTT

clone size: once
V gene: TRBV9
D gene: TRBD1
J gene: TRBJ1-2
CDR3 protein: CASSVVWTGEGVDYGYTF
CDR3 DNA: TGTGCCAGCAGCGTAGTCTGGACAGGGGAAGGGGTGGACTATGGCTACACCTTC

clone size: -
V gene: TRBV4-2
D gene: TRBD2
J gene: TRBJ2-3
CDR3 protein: CASSQEGASGGAPNTQYF
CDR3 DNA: TGTGCCAGCAGCCAAGAGGGGGCTAGCGGGGGGGCACCGAATACGCAGTATTTT

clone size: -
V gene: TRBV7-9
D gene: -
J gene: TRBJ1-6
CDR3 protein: CASSFEGIESPLHF
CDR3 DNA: TGTGCCAGCAGCTTCGAGGGTATTGAATCACCCCTCCACTTT

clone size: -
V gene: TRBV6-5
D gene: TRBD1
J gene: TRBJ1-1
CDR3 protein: CASRETGWDTEAFF
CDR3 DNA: TGTGCCAGCAGGGAGACAGGGTGGGACACTGAAGCTTTCTTT

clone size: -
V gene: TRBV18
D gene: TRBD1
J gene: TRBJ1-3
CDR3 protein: CASSPLQGAPGNTIYF
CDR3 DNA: TGTGCCAGCTCACCCCTCCAGGGGGCGCCTGGAAACACCATATATTTT

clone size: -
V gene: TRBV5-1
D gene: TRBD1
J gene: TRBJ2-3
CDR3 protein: CASSLDVSGGIRDTQYF
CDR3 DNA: TGCGCCAGCAGCTTGGACGTTTCAGGGGGTATCAGAGATACGCAGTATTTT